This section outlines one TCR beta chain sequence together with its context. Its specificity is not known. The data were obtained in a study of a mutant IDH1 vaccine in newly diagnosed glioma. Across the study: Eight vaccinations were given in weeks 1, 3, 5, 7, 11, 15, 19 and 23.

Sequencing used immunoSEQ multiplex PCR; TCRdb keeps in-frame clones, though not all of them. The profile covers 75,000 to 80,000 clones, with approximately 85% appearing a single time and roughly 0.78% taken by the ten largest. This CDR3 spans 13 amino acids. Per the germline V gene, CDR1 is SGHTA and CDR2 is FQGTGA. V lost 4 bases to trimming and J lost 3 bases, with 7 bases between them. Time point meaning: week 23, last vaccination. Alongside topical imiquimod, each dose of vaccine comprised 300 ug of mutant IDH1 20-mer peptide. Donors' newly diagnosed IDH1-mutant WHO grade 3 or 4 astrocytomas lacked nuclear ATRX.

The gene calls are TRBV7-3 and TRBJ1-3; D remains ambiguous. This receptor was identified in a woman aged 50 to 60 with glioma. Sequenced here: PBMCs, sampled from a glioma patient whose treatment included an IDH1 peptide vaccine. CDR3 protein: CASSSAGGNTIYF. The CDR3 coding sequence is TGTGCCAGCAGCTCCGCCGGTGGAAACACCATATATTTT.